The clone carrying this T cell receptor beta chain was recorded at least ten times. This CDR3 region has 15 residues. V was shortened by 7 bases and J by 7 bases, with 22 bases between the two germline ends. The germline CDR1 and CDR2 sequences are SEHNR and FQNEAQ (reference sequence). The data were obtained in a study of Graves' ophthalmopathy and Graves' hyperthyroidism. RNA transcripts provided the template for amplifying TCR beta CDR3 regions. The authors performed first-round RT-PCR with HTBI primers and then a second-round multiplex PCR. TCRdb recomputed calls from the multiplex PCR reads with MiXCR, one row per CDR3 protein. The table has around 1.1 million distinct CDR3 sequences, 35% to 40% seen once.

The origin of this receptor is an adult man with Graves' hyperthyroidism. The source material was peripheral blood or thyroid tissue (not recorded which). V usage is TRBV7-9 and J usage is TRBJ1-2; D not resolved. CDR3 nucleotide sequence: TGTGCCAGCATCAAGTCCGGGCCTATTCCGCCTGGCTACACCTTC. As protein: CASIKSGPIPPGYTF.